These 16 T cell receptor beta chains were sequenced from one sample in a study of blood T cell repertoires in COVID-19. Method: immunoSEQ multiplex PCR; TCRdb's copy keeps in-frame clones and lacks some. Of some 120,000 clones in the sample, around 80% are singletons; the top ten hold more than 3%. The sequenced material came from peripheral blood. These receptor sequences come from a woman aged 50 to 60 with acute or convalescent COVID-19.

The V and J genes are TRBV11-2 and TRBJ1-5; 8 nucleotides match TRBD1. Germline trimming cut 5 bases from V and 3 bases from J; bases unmatched to any gene: 12. Germline-derived CDR1 and CDR2 are SGHAT and FQNNGV. The CDR3 totals 17 residues. The CDR3 loop reads CASSPFPTGGNNQPQHF. The CDR3 DNA reads TGTGCCAGCAGCCCCTTCCCCACAGGGGGTAACAATCAGCCCCAGCATTTT.

This clone was picked up one time. The rearrangement links TRBV2 to TRBJ1-5; 10 positions agree with TRBD1. The CDR3 runs to 15 residues. Germline CDR1 reads SNHLY; CDR2 reads FYNNEI. The J segment lost 2 bases and the V segment lost 7 bases, leaving 5 bases of the junction unmatched. The CDR3 DNA reads as TGTGCCAGCACCCCCGGGACAGGGGGCAATCAGCCCCAGCATTTT. Translating gives CASTPGTGGNQPQHF.

V usage is TRBV2 and J usage is TRBJ1-3, with 7 nucleotides matching TRBD1. The CDR3 sequence is 14 residues long. The J segment lost 4 bases and the V segment lost 4 bases, leaving 4 bases of the junction unmatched. Germline loops: CDR1 SNHLY, CDR2 FYNNEI. The CDR3 DNA reads as TGTGCCAGCAGTGGACAGGGTTACGGAAACACCATATATTTT. This encodes CASSGQGYGNTIYF.

V is TRBV7-9 and J is TRBJ1-2; D not certain. The CDR3 sequence is 14 residues long. Germline loops: CDR1 SEHNR, CDR2 FQNEAQ (reference sequence). V lost 5 bases and J lost 8, with 18 bases in between. The CDR3 nucleotides are TGTGCCAGCAGCACTACGGGAGAGGCTGGGGGCTACACCTTC. This gives the protein CASSTTGEAGGYTF.

In its sample, this clone was seen once. V usage is TRBV5-6 and J usage is TRBJ2-7; D is uncertain. The CDR3 contains 14 residues. The ends were cut back, 4 bases at V and 4 bases at J, with 15 bases in the middle. The germline CDR1 and CDR2 sequences are SGHDT and YYEEEE. The CDR3 is CASSLLGLGYEQYF. CDR3 coding DNA: TGTGCCAGCAGCCTCCTTGGGCTGGGTTACGAGCAGTACTTC.

The chain couples TRBV14 to TRBJ2-1; TRBD2 matches 7 bases. Unmatched junction bases numbered 9, after V lost 0 bases and J lost 13 bases. This CDR3 contains 14 residues. Germline-derived CDR1 and CDR2 are SGHDN and FVKESK. CDR3 DNA sequence: TGTGCCAGCAGCCAAGATACCGCCCAGCGGGGCCAGTTCTTC. This gives the protein CASSQDTAQRGQFF.

The genes are TRBV7-9 and TRBJ1-6; 9 nucleotides agree with TRBD1. CDR3 length: 14 amino acids. CDR1 and CDR2 from the germline V gene are SEHNR and FQNEAQ (reference sequence). Losses at the gene ends were 3 bases for V and 10 bases for J; bases not matched to a gene: 4. CDR3: CASSLTGGGSPLHF. Here the CDR3 DNA reads TGTGCCAGCAGCTTGACAGGGGGGGGATCACCCCTCCACTTT.

This rearrangement joins TRBV4-2 to TRBJ2-1, with a tentative D call TRBD2 (6 bases). Germline V gene data show CDR1 as LGHNA and CDR2 as YNFKEQ. The CDR3 length is 16 residues. V was cut by 0 bases and J by 0 bases, with 9 bases left in between. This chain's CDR3 is CASSQDAGSSYNEQFF. CDR3 coding DNA: TGTGCCAGCAGCCAAGATGCGGGGAGCTCCTACAATGAGCAGTTCTTC.

This chain connects TRBV24-1 to TRBJ1-5; weak D call: TRBD1 (5 bases). This CDR3 has 14 amino acids. The ends were cut back, 4 bases at V and 6 bases at J, with 12 bases in the middle. Looked up from germline, CDR1 is KGHDR and CDR2 is SFDVKD. The chain's CDR3 is CATSEQEFGQPQHF. Written as DNA, the CDR3 is TGTGCCACCAGTGAACAGGAGTTTGGTCAGCCCCAGCATTTT.

The V and J genes are TRBV13 and TRBJ2-3; 10 nucleotides line up with TRBD2. The trim removed 1 base at V and 3 bases at J, leaving 4 bases unmatched. Germline loops: CDR1 PRHDT, CDR2 FYEKMQ (reference sequence). CDR3 length: 16 residues. The CDR3: CASSLVLAGETDTQYF. In DNA, the CDR3 is TGTGCCAGCAGCTTAGTGCTAGCGGGAGAAACAGATACGCAGTATTTT.

The chain has TRBV2 and TRBJ1-5; D perhaps matches TRBD1 (5 bases). The CDR3 covers 14 residues. Germline V gene lookup returns CDR1 SNHLY and CDR2 FYNNEI. V lost 6 bases to trimming and J lost 0 bases, with 9 bases between them. For the CDR3, the DNA is TGTGCCAGCAGGGGGCTCGCTAGCAATCAGCCCCAGCATTTT. This encodes CASRGLASNQPQHF.

Here the CDR3 reads CASSSTSGRFADTQYF. CDR3 nucleotide sequence: TGTGCCAGCAGCTCAACTAGCGGGAGATTCGCAGATACGCAGTATTTT. This sequence joins TRBV5-4 and TRBJ2-3, with 11 bases fitting TRBD2. Germline values: CDR1 SGHNT, CDR2 YYREEE (reference sequence). The CDR3 extends over 16 amino acids. Unmatched junction bases numbered 7, after V lost 3 bases and J lost 4 bases.

The chain is built from TRBV15 and TRBJ1-2; 9 nucleotides agree with TRBD1. This CDR3 spans 15 amino acids. From germline, CDR1 is LNHNV and CDR2 YYDKDF (reference sequence). V was pared by 0 bases and J by 6 bases, with 5 bases of the junction left unmatched. Written as DNA, the CDR3 is TGTGCCACCAGCAGAGATCTGGACAGGGGCAATGGCTACACCTTC. This encodes CATSRDLDRGNGYTF.

This clone occurred many times. J is TRBJ1-1 and V is TRBV12-3 or TRBV12-4; D is possibly TRBD1 (5 bases). This CDR3 spans 12 amino acids. Trimming left V 1 base short and J 10 bases short, with 10 bases between. The CDR3 DNA sequence: TGTGCCAGCAGTTTAGGCGGGGGTGGAGCTTTCTTT. Protein: CASSLGGGGAFF.

The V call is TRBV20-1, the J call TRBJ2-1, with D maybe TRBD2 (5 bases). This CDR3 spans 14 amino acids. In germline, CDR1 is DFQATT, CDR2 SNEGSKA (reference sequence). V lost 3 bases and J lost 9, with 18 bases in between. CDR3 sequence: CSASGGELNGEQFF. The CDR3 DNA reads TGCAGTGCTAGTGGTGGGGAGTTGAATGGTGAGCAGTTCTTC.

The V call is TRBV5-1, the J call TRBJ1-6; D gene uncertain. Germline values: CDR1 SGHRS, CDR2 YFSETQ. The V and J ends lost 0 bases and 10 bases respectively, with 5 bases between them. The length of the CDR3 is 12 residues. The CDR3 loop reads CASSLEHSPLHF. In DNA, the CDR3 is TGCGCCAGCAGCTTGGAACACTCACCCCTCCACTTT.